The subject of this entry is one T cell receptor (beta chain). The data were obtained in a study of cytomegalovirus exposure and HLA in healthy donors. Germline CDR1 reads KGHSH; CDR2 reads LQKENI. The V and J ends lost 0 bases and 1 base respectively, with 9 bases between them. The CDR3 has 15 amino acids. PCR was performed using 60 Vbeta and 13 Jbeta primers. The repertoire was sequenced with immunoSEQ multiplex PCR; TCRdb's copy has only in-frame clones and lacks some. The table shows 60,000 to 70,000 clones, with approximately 74% occurring only once. The specimen sequenced was PBMCs. This chain joins TRBV18 and TRBJ1-1; D may be TRBD1 (6 bases). The source of this sequence is a man in his forties in good health and CMV-seropositive. The CDR3 DNA reads as TGTGCCAGCTCACCACCGTCACAGGGGAACACTGAAGCTTTCTTT. Its translation: CASSPPSQGNTEAFF.